The clone carrying this TCR beta chain was observed many times. Its antigen is currently unknown. The sample originates from a study of T cell repertoires in cytomegalovirus infection. Study as a whole: Public TCR beta signatures were indicative of both CMV infection and a matching HLA type. Regarding the study as a whole: The study identified carriers of CMV plus the relevant HLA from cumulative public TCR beta family frequency. Across the ex vivo response, the dominant clonotypes were HLA-C-restricted CMV-specific TCR beta clonotypes.

Germline V lookup: CDR1 MDHEN, CDR2 SYDVKM. V was cut by 4 bases and J by 7 bases, with 20 bases left in between. This CDR3 spans 15 amino acids. One entry per CDR3 protein, called by TCRdb with MiXCR from the reads. This table has under 200,000 distinct CDR3 sequences, more than 9% appearing once. This sequence was found in a human donor in good health (CMV status not recorded). Some clones in this sample may be carry-over from other donors' samples. Sequenced input: PBMCs. The chain combines TRBV28 with TRBJ2-7; D might be TRBD1 or TRBD2, each matching 5 bases. Written as DNA, the CDR3 is TGTGCCAGCAGTTCCGGACATCCGGAGACGGGGGAGCAGTACTTC. Translating gives CASSSGHPETGEQYF.